These 30 T cell receptor beta chains came from one sample sequenced in a study of shared clonotypes between healthy human individuals (dated by TCRdb to 2020 to 2022). The protocol used for the library was the immunoSEQ multiplex PCR assay. The clones in this table, taken by TCRdb from immuneACCESS, are in-frame only. Not every clone is retained; where verified, under half of the shortfall comes from an unresolved V gene, and the cause of the rest is unknown. The sample has around 2,000,000 clones on record, 85% to 95% of them singletons. 0.13% of the sample comes from the top ten. The sample taken for sequencing was naive CD4+ T cells sorted from blood. This specimen's cell subset or site label, interpreted: CD45RA+ positively selected. The receptors were gathered from a man between 18 and 35 years old in good health.

The chain is built from TRBV5-1 and TRBJ2-1; D not certain. Trimming stripped 0 bases from V and 7 bases from J, with 14 bases between. CDR3 length: 15 residues. Germline V gives CDR1 SGHRS, CDR2 YFSETQ. Here the CDR3 DNA reads TGCGCCAGCAGCTTGGAAAGGGCCAGTCGGAATGAGCAGTTCTTC. The encoded protein is CASSLERASRNEQFF.

Details on this clone: The same CDR3 also results from other DNA sequences found in this sample. The chain couples TRBV18 to TRBJ2-5; 10 bases line up with TRBD2. This CDR3 is 16 amino acids long. V trimming: 3 bases; J trimming: 4 bases; junction bases outside the gene matches: 8. The germline V gene encodes CDR1 KGHSH and CDR2 LQKENI. The CDR3 DNA reads as TGTGCCAGCTCACCCCCTGGATTAGCGGGAGGAGAGACCCAGTACTTC. Translated: CASSPPGLAGGETQYF.

The chain carries TRBV14 and TRBJ2-7; unclear D gene. V gave up 0 bases and J gave up 2 bases, with 17 bases separating them. CDR1 SGHDN and CDR2 FVKESK come from the germline V gene. This CDR3 comprises 17 residues. CDR3 in amino acids: CASSQDLRGRRPYEQYF. CDR3 DNA sequence: TGTGCCAGCAGCCAAGATTTGCGTGGACGACGGCCCTACGAGCAGTACTTC. Full variable domain (missing parts from reference TRBV14 and TRBJ2-7): EAGVTQFPSHSVIEKGQTVTLRCDPISGHDNLYWYRRVMGKEIKFLLHFVKESKQDESGMPNNRFLAERTGGTYSTLKVQPAELEDSGVYFCASSQDLRGRRPYEQYFGPGTRLTVT.

This clone was seen only once. The same CDR3 can be traced to other DNA sequences in this sample. This chain uses TRBV6-1 with TRBJ2-1, with a tentative D call TRBD2 (6 bases). The length of the CDR3 is 11 residues. Germline-derived CDR1 and CDR2 are MNHNS and SASEGT. V was clipped by 3 bases and J by 9 bases, with 6 bases between them. The CDR3 DNA sequence: TGTGCCAGCAGTGACGGGGGTGAGCAGTTCTTC. Amino acids: CASSDGGEQFF.

CDR3 nucleotides: TGTGCCAGCAGCCCCCTAGGGCAGGGGGCGAATCCAGCTAATGAAAAACTGTTTTTT. This encodes CASSPLGQGANPANEKLFF. The J gene is TRBJ1-4, the V gene TRBV4-2; TRBD1 agrees at 8 bases. Germline V gene data show CDR1 as LGHNA and CDR2 as YNFKEQ. V shed 4 bases and J 3 bases; nucleotides not matched to a gene: 16. This CDR3 has 19 amino acids.

This clone is a singleton in its sample. V is TRBV6-1 and J is TRBJ1-2, with D possibly being TRBD1 (5 bases). Germline V gene data show CDR1 as MNHNS and CDR2 as SASEGT. The CDR3 runs to 15 residues. V dropped 0 bases and J dropped 7 bases, with 15 bases sitting between them. In DNA form, the CDR3 reads TGTGCCAGCAGTGAAGCTAGGGGCGCGATTTCTGGCTACACCTTC. It yields the protein CASSEARGAISGYTF.

This chain joins TRBV7-2 and TRBJ2-7; 12 bases align to TRBD2. The CDR3 contains 15 residues. CDR1 is SGHTA and CDR2 is FQGNSA in the germline V gene. V shed 5 bases, J shed 3 bases, and the junction held 5 bases outside the gene matches. CDR3 loop: CASSETSGSNYEQYF. The CDR3 DNA follows: TGTGCCAGCAGCGAGACTAGCGGGAGTAACTACGAGCAGTACTTC. The variable domain in full, completed from reference TRBV7-2 and TRBJ2-7, reads GAGVSQSPSNKVTEKGKDVELRCDPISGHTALYWYRQSLGQGLEFLIYFQGNSAPDKSGLPSDRFSAERTGGSVSTLTIQRTQQEDSAVYLCASSETSGSNYEQYFGPGTRLTVT.

The count of this clone is one. One junction end does not reproduce the germline sequence, and a read error may be involved. The chain couples TRBV7-7 to TRBJ1-3, with D uncertain. The germline V gene has CDR1 SSHAT and CDR2 FNYEAQ (reference sequence). The CDR3 runs 13 residues. CDR3 protein: CASSLGFGNTIYF. DNA of the CDR3: TGTGCTAGCAGCTTAGGTTTTGGAAACACCATATATTTT.

The J gene is TRBJ2-7, the V gene TRBV18; no firm D call. Between the trimmed V and J ends, which lost 3 bases and 1 base, there was a span of 10 bases. This CDR3 spans 14 amino acids. Germline V gene lookup returns CDR1 KGHSH and CDR2 LQKENI. Written as DNA, the CDR3 is TGTGCCAGCTCACCCTGGACCGGTTCCTACGAGCAGTACTTC. Translated, it gives CASSPWTGSYEQYF.

The chain combines TRBV28 with TRBJ2-5; no clear D gene. V gave up 2 bases and J gave up 4 bases, with 8 bases separating them. Germline V gives CDR1 MDHEN, CDR2 SYDVKM. This CDR3 has 13 amino acids. The CDR3, as DNA: TGTGCCAGCAGTTTACAAGGGCTAGAGACCCAGTACTTC. Its translation: CASSLQGLETQYF.

The V call is TRBV30, the J call TRBJ1-2; TRBD1 matches at 7 bases. This CDR3 contains 13 residues. Germline CDR1 GTSNPN, CDR2 SVGIG (reference sequence). J gave up 7 bases and V 0 bases, and 5 bases lay outside the gene matches. CDR3 loop: CAWSVKGAAGYTF. The CDR3 bases are TGTGCCTGGAGTGTAAAGGGGGCCGCTGGCTACACCTTC.

The chain links TRBV29-1 to TRBJ1-1; 11 bases map to TRBD1. Germline CDR1 reads SQVTM; CDR2 reads ANQGSEA. V lost 4 bases, J lost 0 bases, and 1 base stayed unmatched. The CDR3 covers 14 residues. The CDR3 region is CSVGTGGLNTEAFF. The CDR3 DNA reads as TGCAGCGTTGGGACAGGGGGCCTGAACACTGAAGCTTTCTTT.

The chain couples TRBV7-9 to TRBJ1-4, with TRBD1 as a possible D gene (5 bases). This CDR3 has 16 amino acids. The germline V and J ends were trimmed by 6 bases and 4 bases, with 18 bases remaining between them. CDR1 and CDR2 (germline): SEHNR, FQNEAQ (reference sequence). CDR3 coding DNA: TGTGCCAGCAGGCTAGAAGGGTACAGGAGTAATGAAAAACTGTTTTTT. Translation: CASRLEGYRSNEKLFF.

The rearrangement joins TRBV19 to TRBJ1-5; possible D gene TRBD1, 5 bases. The length of the CDR3 is 15 residues. Trimming left V 8 bases short and J 4 bases short, with 18 bases between. The germline CDR1 and CDR2 sequences are LNHDA and SQIVND (reference sequence). CDR3 in amino acids: CASSPLDRVNQPQHF. CDR3 in DNA: TGTGCCAGTTCTCCCCTAGACAGAGTAAATCAGCCCCAGCATTTT.

Details on this clone: Other nucleotide sequences from this sample produce the same CDR3. V usage is TRBV9 and J usage is TRBJ2-5; D gene unclear. The germline gives CDR1 SGDLS, CDR2 YYNGEE. The germline V and J ends were trimmed by 2 bases and 2 bases, with 7 bases remaining between them. The CDR3 runs 13 residues. CDR3 loop: CASSVGMQETQYF. The DNA for the CDR3 is TGTGCCAGCAGCGTGGGGATGCAAGAGACCCAGTACTTC.

V usage is TRBV5-8 and J usage is TRBJ2-3, with TRBD1 matching over 8 bases. The CDR3 loop spans 16 amino acids. V dropped 5 bases and J dropped 5; count of bases not matched to a gene: 13. The germline V gene has CDR1 SGHTS and CDR2 YDEGEE. CDR3 in DNA: TGTGCCAGCAGTTATAGACAGGGGATCCGGGTAGATACGCAGTATTTT. It codes for CASSYRQGIRVDTQYF.

The chain joins TRBV5-4 to TRBJ1-6, with D perhaps matching TRBD1 (6 bases). The CDR3 loop spans 14 amino acids. Trimming took off 3 bases at V and 14 bases at J, with 18 bases between the two ends. Per germline, CDR1 SGHNT and CDR2 YYREEE (reference sequence). The CDR3 sequence: CASSSWTALGTLHF. The CDR3 nucleotides are TGTGCCAGCAGCTCTTGGACAGCCCTTGGGACCCTCCACTTT.

Here the CDR3 reads CASSDSTKSEQFF. CDR3 sequence (DNA): TGTGCCAGCAGTGACTCGACAAAAAGTGAGCAGTTCTTC. The chain employs TRBV6-4 and TRBJ2-1; D not certain. The CDR3 is 13 residues long. Per the germline V gene, CDR1 is MRHNA and CDR2 is SNTAGT. Trimming pared 0 bases from V and 9 bases from J, leaving 9 bases between.

This sequence joins TRBV18 and TRBJ1-1; tentative D call: TRBD1 (6 bases). This CDR3 comprises 14 residues. V lost 1 base, J lost 4 bases, and 10 bases lay in between. Germline V gene lookup returns CDR1 KGHSH and CDR2 LQKENI. CDR3: CASSPQEGGTEAFF. The CDR3 DNA is TGTGCCAGCTCACCACAGGAAGGGGGCACTGAAGCTTTCTTT.

The CDR3 sequence: CASITTAYEQYF. DNA of the CDR3: TGTGCCAGCATTACGACAGCCTACGAGCAGTACTTC. The V call is TRBV6-6, the J call TRBJ2-7; maybe TRBD1 (5 bases). V shed 7 bases and J shed 2 bases, with 9 bases lying between them. Germline V CDR1 and CDR2: MNHNY, SVGAGI (reference sequence). The CDR3 has 12 residues.

This clone was seen a single time. The V call is TRBV30, the J call TRBJ2-4; 9 bases fit TRBD2. Germline V lookup: CDR1 GTSNPN, CDR2 SVGIG (reference sequence). V trimming: 0 bases; J trimming: 6 bases; junction bases outside the gene matches: 6. The CDR3 sequence is 15 residues long. CDR3 sequence (DNA): TGTGCCTGGAGTGTACCGGCGGGGGGGCGAAACATTCAGTACTTC. This gives the protein CAWSVPAGGRNIQYF.

This chain connects TRBV18 to TRBJ2-7; 7 bases fit TRBD1. Per the germline V gene, CDR1 is KGHSH and CDR2 is LQKENI. The CDR3 extends over 15 amino acids. Losses at the gene ends were 3 bases for V and 0 bases for J; bases not matched to a gene: 5. CDR3: CASSPGQESSYEQYF. The CDR3 DNA is TGTGCCAGCTCACCCGGACAGGAAAGCTCCTACGAGCAGTACTTC.

The CDR3 loop reads CASSLQGAWNTEAFF. CDR3 nucleotide sequence: TGCGCCAGCAGCTTACAGGGGGCGTGGAACACTGAAGCTTTCTTT. This chain uses TRBV5-1 with TRBJ1-1; TRBD1 matches at 9 bases. The V gene's germline CDR1 is SGHRS and CDR2 YFSETQ. CDR3 length: 15 residues. V shed 2 bases and J 1 base; nucleotides not matched to a gene: 3.

The rearrangement joins TRBV2 to TRBJ1-2; D remains unclear. V dropped 4 bases and J dropped 0 bases, with 18 bases sitting between them. The CDR3 has 17 amino acids. CDR1 and CDR2 (germline): SNHLY, FYNNEI. Here the CDR3 reads CASSAGSSGRANYGYTF. The CDR3 DNA reads as TGTGCCAGCAGTGCTGGCAGCTCGGGGAGAGCTAACTATGGCTACACCTTC.

The chain carries TRBV7-9 and TRBJ2-1; tentatively, D is TRBD1 or TRBD2 (6 bases each). V dropped 4 bases and J dropped 1 base, with 23 bases sitting between them. CDR1 SEHNR and CDR2 FQNEAQ come from the germline V gene (reference sequence). The CDR3 is 19 residues long. CDR3 nucleotides: TGTGCCAGCAGCTCCCTCCGGGGGCGGGAACTCACTTCCTACAATGAGCAGTTCTTC. It codes for CASSSLRGRELTSYNEQFF.

The chain carries TRBV25-1 and TRBJ2-1; TRBD2 agrees at 7 bases. Germline trimming cut 5 bases from V and 13 bases from J; bases unmatched to any gene: 5. In germline, CDR1 is MGHDK, CDR2 SYGVNS. This CDR3 contains 11 residues. This CDR3 is CASSLGTTQFF. Written as DNA, the CDR3 is TGTGCCAGCAGTCTGGGGACTACACAGTTCTTC. Full variable domain (remainder filled in from reference TRBV25-1 and TRBJ2-1): EADIYQTPRYLVIGTGKKITLECSQTMGHDKMYWYQQDPGMELHLIHYSYGVNSTEKGDLSSESTVSRIRTEHFPLTLESARPSHTSQYLCASSLGTTQFFGPGTRLTVL.

The chain carries TRBV10-1 and TRBJ1-1; no clear D. Germline V gene data show CDR1 as WNHNN and CDR2 as SYGVQD (reference sequence). V was trimmed by 3 bases and J by 4 bases, leaving 12 bases between them. The length of the CDR3 is 14 residues. The CDR3 loop is CASSDSGRVTEAFF. The CDR3 nucleotides read TGCGCCAGCAGTGACTCGGGGAGAGTCACTGAAGCTTTCTTT.

The chain is built from TRBV18 and TRBJ2-7; the match to TRBD1 covers 8 bases. Germline-derived CDR1 and CDR2 are KGHSH and LQKENI. Losses at the gene ends were 5 bases for V and 4 bases for J; bases not matched to a gene: 4. CDR3 length: 13 residues. DNA for the CDR3: TGTGCCAGCTCAGAAGGGACAGGATACGAGCAGTACTTC. This sequence encodes CASSEGTGYEQYF.

The rearrangement links TRBV29-1 to TRBJ2-2, with 8 bases lining up with TRBD2. CDR1 is SQVTM and CDR2 is ANQGSEA in the germline V gene. This CDR3 contains 15 residues. With 3 bases clipped from V and 3 bases from J, the junction kept 6 bases outside the gene matches. The CDR3 region has the DNA TGCAGCGTTGAGACTGGGACTAGTCACACCGGGGAGCTGTTTTTT. Protein product: CSVETGTSHTGELFF.

A single count supports this clone. The CDR3 coding sequence is TGTGCCAGCTCTAGGGGCCAACTAAGTTTTCTTGAAGCTTTCTTT. Translated, it gives CASSRGQLSFLEAFF. The chain couples TRBV6-1 to TRBJ1-1, with TRBD1 as a possible D gene (5 bases). CDR1 and CDR2 (germline): MNHNS, SASEGT. The CDR3 is 15 residues long. V was trimmed by 8 bases and J by 7 bases, leaving 23 bases between them.